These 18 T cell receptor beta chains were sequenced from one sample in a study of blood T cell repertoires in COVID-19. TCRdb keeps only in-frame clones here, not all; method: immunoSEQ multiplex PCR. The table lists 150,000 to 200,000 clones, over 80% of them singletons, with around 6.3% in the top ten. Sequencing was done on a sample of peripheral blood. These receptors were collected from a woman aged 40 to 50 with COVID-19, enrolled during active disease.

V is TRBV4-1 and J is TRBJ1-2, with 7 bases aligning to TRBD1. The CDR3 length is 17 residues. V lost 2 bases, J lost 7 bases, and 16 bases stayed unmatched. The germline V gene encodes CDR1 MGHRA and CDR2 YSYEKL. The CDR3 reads CASSQPDRNRLLGGYTF. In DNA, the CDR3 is TGCGCCAGCAGCCAACCGGACAGGAATAGATTATTGGGTGGCTACACCTTC.

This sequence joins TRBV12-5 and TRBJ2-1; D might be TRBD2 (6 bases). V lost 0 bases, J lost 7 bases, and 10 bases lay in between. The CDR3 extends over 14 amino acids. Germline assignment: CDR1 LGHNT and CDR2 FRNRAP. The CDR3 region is CASGLVPGLNEQFF. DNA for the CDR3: TGTGCTAGTGGTTTGGTCCCGGGACTGAATGAGCAGTTCTTC.

The CDR3 spells CASSPDRSPIKLFF. The CDR3 region has the DNA TGTGCCAGCTCACCGGACAGATCGCCAATTAAACTGTTTTTT. The V gene is TRBV18, the J gene TRBJ1-4; D possibly corresponds to TRBD1 (6 bases). The germline V gene has CDR1 KGHSH and CDR2 LQKENI. The CDR3 sequence is 14 residues long. Trimming pared 3 bases from V and 11 bases from J, leaving 16 bases between.

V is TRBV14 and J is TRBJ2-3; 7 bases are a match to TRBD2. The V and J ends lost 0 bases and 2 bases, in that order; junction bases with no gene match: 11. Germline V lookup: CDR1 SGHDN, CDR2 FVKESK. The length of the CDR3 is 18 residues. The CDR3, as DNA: TGTGCCAGCAGCCAAGATCTGAGCGGGGATGGGGTCACAGATACGCAGTATTTT. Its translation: CASSQDLSGDGVTDTQYF.

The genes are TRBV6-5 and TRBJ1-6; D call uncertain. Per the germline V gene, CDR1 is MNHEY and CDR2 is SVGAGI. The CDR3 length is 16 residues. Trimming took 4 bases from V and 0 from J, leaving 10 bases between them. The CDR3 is CASSWDGSSYNSPLHF. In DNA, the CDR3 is TGTGCCAGCAGTTGGGATGGGAGCTCCTATAATTCACCCCTCCACTTT.

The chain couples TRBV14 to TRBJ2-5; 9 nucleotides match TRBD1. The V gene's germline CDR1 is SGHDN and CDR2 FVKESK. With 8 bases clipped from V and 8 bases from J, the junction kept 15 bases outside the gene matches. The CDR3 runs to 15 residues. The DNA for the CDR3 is TGTGCCAGCGCCCCGGACAGGGGCCCCTCAGAAACCCAGTACTTC. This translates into CASAPDRGPSETQYF. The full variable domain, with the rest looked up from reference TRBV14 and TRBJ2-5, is EAGVTQFPSHSVIEKGQTVTLRCDPISGHDNLYWYRRVMGKEIKFLLHFVKESKQDESGMPNNRFLAERTGGTYSTLKVQPAELEDSGVYFCASAPDRGPSETQYFGPGTRLLVL.

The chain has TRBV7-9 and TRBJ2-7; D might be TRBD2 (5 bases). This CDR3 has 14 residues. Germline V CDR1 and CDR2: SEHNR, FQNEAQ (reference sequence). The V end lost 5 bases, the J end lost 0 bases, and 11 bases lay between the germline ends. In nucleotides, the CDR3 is TGTGCCAGCAGCCCCCGGACTGGCTCCTACGAGCAGTACTTC. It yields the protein CASSPRTGSYEQYF. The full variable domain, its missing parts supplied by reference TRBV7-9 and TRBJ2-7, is DTGVSQNPRHKITKRGQNVTFRCDPISEHNRLYWYRQTLGQGPEFLTYFQNEAQLEKSRLLSDRFSAERPKGSFSTLEIQRTEQGDSAMYLCASSPRTGSYEQYFGPGTRLTVT.

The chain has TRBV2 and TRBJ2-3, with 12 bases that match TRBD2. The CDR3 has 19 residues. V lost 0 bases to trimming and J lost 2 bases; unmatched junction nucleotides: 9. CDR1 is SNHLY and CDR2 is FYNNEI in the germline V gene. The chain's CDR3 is CASSEAEGLAGPYTDTQYF. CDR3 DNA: TGTGCCAGCAGTGAAGCGGAAGGACTAGCGGGGCCGTACACAGATACGCAGTATTTT.

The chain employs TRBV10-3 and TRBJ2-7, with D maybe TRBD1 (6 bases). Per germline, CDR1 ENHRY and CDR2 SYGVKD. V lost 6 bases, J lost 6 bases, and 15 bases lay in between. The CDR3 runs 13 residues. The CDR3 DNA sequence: TGTGCCATCAGGGGGGAAGTCAGGGGCGAGCAGTACTTC. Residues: CAIRGEVRGEQYF.

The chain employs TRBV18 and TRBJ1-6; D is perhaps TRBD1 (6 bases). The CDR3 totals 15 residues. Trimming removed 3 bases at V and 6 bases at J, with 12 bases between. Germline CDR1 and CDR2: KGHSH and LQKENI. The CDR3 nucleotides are TGTGCCAGCTCACCCCGGGACATGACTAATTCACCCCTCCACTTT. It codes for CASSPRDMTNSPLHF.

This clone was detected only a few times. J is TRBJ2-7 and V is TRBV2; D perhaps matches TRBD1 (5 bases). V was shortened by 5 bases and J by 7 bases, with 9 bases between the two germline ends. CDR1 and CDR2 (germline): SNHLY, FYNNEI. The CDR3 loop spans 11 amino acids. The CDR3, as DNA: TGTGCCAGCAGTTCGTCAGGGGAGCAGTACTTC. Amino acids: CASSSSGEQYF.

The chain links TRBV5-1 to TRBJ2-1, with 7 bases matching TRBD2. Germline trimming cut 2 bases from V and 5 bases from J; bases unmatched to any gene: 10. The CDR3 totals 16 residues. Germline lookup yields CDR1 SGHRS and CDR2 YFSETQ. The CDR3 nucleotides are TGCGCCAGCAGCTTCACTAGCGCGGAGAACCACAATGAGCAGTTCTTC. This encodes CASSFTSAENHNEQFF.

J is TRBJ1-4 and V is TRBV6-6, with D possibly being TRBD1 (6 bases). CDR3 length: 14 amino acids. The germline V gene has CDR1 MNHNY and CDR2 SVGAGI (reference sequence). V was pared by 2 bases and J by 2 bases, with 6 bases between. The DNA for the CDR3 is TGTGCCAGCAGTTACGGGGGCACTAATGAAAAACTGTTTTTT. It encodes CASSYGGTNEKLFF.

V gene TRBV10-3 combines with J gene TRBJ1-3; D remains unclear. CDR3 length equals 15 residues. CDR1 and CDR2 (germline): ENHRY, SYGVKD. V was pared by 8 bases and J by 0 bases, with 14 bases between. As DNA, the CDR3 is TGTGCCATCGGCTTCTCGGGAAGCTCTGGAAACACCATATATTTT. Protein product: CAIGFSGSSGNTIYF.

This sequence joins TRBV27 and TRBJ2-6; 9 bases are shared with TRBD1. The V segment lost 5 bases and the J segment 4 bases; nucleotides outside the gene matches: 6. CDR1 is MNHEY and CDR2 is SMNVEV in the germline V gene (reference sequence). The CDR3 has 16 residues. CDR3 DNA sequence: TGTGCCAGCAGTATAGGGACAGGGTTCGGGGCCAACGTCCTGACTTTC. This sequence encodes CASSIGTGFGANVLTF.

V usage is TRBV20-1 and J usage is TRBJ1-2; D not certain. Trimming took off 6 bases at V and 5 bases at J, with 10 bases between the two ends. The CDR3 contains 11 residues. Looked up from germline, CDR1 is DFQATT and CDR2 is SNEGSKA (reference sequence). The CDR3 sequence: CSAVDIYGYTF. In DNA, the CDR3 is TGCAGTGCCGTCGACATTTATGGCTACACCTTC.

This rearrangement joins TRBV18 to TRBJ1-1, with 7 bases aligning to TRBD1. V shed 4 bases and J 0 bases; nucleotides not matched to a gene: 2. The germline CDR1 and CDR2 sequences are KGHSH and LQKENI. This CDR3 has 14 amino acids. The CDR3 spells CASSQGQMNTEAFF. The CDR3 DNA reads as TGTGCCAGCTCACAGGGACAGATGAACACTGAAGCTTTCTTT.

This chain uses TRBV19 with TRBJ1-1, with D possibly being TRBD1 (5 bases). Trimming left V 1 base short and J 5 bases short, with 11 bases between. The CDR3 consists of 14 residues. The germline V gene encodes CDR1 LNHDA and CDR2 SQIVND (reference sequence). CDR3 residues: CASSIVPGYTEAFF. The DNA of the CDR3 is TGTGCCAGTAGTATAGTTCCAGGGTATACTGAAGCTTTCTTT. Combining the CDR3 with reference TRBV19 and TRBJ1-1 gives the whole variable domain DGGITQSPKYLFRKEGQNVTLSCEQNLNHDAMYWYRQDPGQGLRLIYYSQIVNDFQKGDIAEGYSVSREKKESFPLTVTSAQKNPTAFYLCASSIVPGYTEAFFGQGTRLTVV.